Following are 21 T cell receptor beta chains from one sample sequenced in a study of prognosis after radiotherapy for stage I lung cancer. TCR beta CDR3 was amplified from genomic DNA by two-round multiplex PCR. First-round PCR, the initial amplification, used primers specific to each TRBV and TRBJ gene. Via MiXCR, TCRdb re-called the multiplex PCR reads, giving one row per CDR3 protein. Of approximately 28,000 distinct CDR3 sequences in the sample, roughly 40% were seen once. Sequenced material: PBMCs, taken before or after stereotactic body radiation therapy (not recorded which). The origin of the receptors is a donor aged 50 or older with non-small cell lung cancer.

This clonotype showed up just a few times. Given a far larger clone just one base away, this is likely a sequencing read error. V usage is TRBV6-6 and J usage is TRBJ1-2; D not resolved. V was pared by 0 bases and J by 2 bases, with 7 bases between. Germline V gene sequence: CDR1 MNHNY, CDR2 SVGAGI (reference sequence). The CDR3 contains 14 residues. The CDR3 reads CASSYSPWNYGYTF. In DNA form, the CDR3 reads TGTGCCAGCAGTTACTCGCCATGGAACTATGGCTACACCTTC.

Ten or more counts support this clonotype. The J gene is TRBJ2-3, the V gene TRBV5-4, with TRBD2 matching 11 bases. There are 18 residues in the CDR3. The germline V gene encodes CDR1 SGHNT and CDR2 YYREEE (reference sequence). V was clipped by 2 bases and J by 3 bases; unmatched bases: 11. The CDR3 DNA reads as TGTGCCAGCAGCTTCCTACCAACCTGGACTAGCGGGACAGATACGCAGTATTTT. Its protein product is CASSFLPTWTSGTDTQYF. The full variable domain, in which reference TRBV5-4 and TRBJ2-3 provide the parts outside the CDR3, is ETGVTQSPTHLIKTRGQQVTLRCSSQSGHNTVSWYQQALGQGPQFIFQYYREEENGRGNFPPRFSGLQFPNYSSELNVNALELDDSALYLCASSFLPTWTSGTDTQYFGPGTRLTVL.

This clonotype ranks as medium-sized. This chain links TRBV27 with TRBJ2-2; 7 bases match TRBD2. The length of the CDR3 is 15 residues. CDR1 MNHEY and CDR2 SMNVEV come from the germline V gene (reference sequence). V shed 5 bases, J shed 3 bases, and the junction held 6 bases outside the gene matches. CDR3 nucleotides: TGTGCCAGCAGTAGCGGGACCCCTTACACCGGGGAGCTGTTTTTT. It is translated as CASSSGTPYTGELFF.

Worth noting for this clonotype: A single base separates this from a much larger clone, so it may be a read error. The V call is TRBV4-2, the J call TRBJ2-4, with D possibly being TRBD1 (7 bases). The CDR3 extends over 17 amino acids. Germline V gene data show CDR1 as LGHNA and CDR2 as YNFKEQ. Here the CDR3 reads CASSRGEVGGGKNIKYF. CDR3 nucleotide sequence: TGTGCCAGCAGCCGGGGCGAGGTCGGAGGGGGCAAAAACATTAAGTACTTC.

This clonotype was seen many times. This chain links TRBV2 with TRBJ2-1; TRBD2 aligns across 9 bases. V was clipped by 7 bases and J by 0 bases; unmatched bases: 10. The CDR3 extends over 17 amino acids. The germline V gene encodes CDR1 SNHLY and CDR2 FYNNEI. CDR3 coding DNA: TGTGCCAGCAACGGCGGGAGGGCCTTAACCTCCTACAATGAGCAGTTCTTC. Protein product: CASNGGRALTSYNEQFF.

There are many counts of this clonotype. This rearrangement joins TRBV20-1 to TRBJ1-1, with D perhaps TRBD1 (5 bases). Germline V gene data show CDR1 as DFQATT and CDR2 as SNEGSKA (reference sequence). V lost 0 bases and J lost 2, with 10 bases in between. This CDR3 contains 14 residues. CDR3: CSARDLTVNTEAFF. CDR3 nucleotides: TGCAGTGCTAGAGATCTGACAGTTAACACTGAAGCTTTCTTT.

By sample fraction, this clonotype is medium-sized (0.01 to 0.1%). The CDR3 DNA reads TGTGCCAGCAGTTTATCCCAGGGACAGGGGGCTAGTAACTATGGCTACACCTTC. This encodes CASSLSQGQGASNYGYTF. V and J are TRBV28 and TRBJ1-2; the match to TRBD1 covers 12 bases. CDR1 is MDHEN, CDR2 SYDVKM, per germline. The V gene end was trimmed by 1 base and the J gene end by 1 base; junction bases not matched to a gene: 7. The CDR3 sequence is 18 residues long.

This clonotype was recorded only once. CDR3: CSARESRTPVQFF. The DNA for the CDR3 is TGCAGTGCTAGAGAATCAAGAACCCCAGTACAGTTCTTC. The V gene is TRBV20-1, the J gene TRBJ2-1; D is unresolved. CDR3 size: 13 residues. CDR1 is DFQATT and CDR2 is SNEGSKA in the germline V gene (reference sequence). V was trimmed by 0 bases and J by 13 bases, leaving 16 bases between them.

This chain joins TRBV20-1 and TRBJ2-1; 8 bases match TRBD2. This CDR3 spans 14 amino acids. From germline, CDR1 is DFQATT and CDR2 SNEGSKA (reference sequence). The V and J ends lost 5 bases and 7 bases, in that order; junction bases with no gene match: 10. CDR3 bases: TGCAGTGCTGAGAGCGGGAGTGACTTAAATGAGCAGTTCTTC. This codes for CSAESGSDLNEQFF.

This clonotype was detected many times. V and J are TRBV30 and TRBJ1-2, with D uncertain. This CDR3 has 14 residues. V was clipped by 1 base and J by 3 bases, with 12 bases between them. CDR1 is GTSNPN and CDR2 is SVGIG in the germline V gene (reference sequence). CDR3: CAWSAKGLYYGYTF. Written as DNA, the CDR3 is TGTGCCTGGAGTGCAAAAGGGTTATACTATGGCTACACCTTC.

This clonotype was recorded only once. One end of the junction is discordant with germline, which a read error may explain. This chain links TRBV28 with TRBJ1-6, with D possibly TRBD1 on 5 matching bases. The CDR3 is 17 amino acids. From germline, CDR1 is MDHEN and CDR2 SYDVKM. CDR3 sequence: CSSRTTEGTGYNSPLHF. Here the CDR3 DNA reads TGTTCCAGCAGGACGACAGAGGGGACGGGGTATAATTCACCCCTCCACTTT.

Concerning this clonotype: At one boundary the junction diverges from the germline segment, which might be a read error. The CDR3 region is CASIYSIGRNEHYF. CDR3 nucleotides: TGTGCCAGCATTTACTCGATCGGGCGGAACGAGCATTACTTC. The V call is TRBV6-2 or TRBV6-3, the J call TRBJ2-7; no clear D gene. The CDR3 is 14 amino acids. CDR1 and CDR2 (germline): MNHEY, SVGEGT.

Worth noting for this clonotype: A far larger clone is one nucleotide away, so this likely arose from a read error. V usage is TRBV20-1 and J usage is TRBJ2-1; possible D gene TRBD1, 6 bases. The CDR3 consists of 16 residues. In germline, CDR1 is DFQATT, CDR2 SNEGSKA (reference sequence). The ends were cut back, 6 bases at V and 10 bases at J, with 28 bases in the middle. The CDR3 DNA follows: TGCAGTGCCAATTCCCGGCCGGGACAAGGTCCCTACGAGCAGTTCTTC. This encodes CSANSRPGQGPYEQFF.

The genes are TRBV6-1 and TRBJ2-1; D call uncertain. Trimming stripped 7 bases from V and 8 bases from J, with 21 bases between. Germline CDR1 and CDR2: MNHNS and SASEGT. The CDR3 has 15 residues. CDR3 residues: CASTSLPVRPHEQFF. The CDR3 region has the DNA TGTGCCAGCACCAGTCTCCCGGTACGACCACATGAGCAGTTCTTC.

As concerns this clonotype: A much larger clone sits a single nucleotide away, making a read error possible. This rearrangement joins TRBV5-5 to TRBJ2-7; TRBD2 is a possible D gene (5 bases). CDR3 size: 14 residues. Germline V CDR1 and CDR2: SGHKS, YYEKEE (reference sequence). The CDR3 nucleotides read TGTTCCAGCGGCGAGTCTGGTAGAACCTACGAGCAGTACTTC. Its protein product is CSSGESGRTYEQYF.

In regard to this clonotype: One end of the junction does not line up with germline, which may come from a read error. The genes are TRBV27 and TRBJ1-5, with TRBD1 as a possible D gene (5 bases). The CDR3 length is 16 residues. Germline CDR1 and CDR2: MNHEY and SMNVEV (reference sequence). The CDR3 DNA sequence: TGTGTCAGCAGTTCAACCTCCGGGGCCGGCAATCAGCCCCATCATTTT. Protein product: CVSSSTSGAGNQPHHF.

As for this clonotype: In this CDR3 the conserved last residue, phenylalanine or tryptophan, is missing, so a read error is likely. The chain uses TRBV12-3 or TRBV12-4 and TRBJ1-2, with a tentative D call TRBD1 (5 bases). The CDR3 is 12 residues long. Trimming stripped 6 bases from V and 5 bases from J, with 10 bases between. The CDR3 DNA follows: TGTGCCAGCAGCGCGGGGGATTATGGCTACACCTCC. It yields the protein CASSAGDYGYTS.

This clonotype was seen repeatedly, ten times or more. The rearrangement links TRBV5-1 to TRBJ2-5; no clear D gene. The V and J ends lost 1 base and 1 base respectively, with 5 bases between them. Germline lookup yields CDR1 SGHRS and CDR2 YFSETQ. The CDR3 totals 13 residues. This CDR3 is CASSLLSQETQYF. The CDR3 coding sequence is TGCGCCAGCAGCTTGCTCTCCCAAGAGACCCAGTACTTC.

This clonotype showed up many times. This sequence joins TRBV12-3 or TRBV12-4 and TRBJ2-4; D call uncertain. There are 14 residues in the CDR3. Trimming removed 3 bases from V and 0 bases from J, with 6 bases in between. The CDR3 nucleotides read TGTGCCAGCAGTTTGGTTGGAGCCAAAAACATTCAGTACTTC. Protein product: CASSLVGAKNIQYF.

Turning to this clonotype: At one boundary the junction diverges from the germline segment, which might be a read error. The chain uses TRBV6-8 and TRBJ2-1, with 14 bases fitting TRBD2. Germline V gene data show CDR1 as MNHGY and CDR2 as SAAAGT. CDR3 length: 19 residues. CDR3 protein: CASGKLGLAGASSCNEQFF. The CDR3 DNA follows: TGTGCCAGCGGAAAACTGGGACTAGCGGGGGCTAGCTCCTGCAATGAGCAGTTCTTC.

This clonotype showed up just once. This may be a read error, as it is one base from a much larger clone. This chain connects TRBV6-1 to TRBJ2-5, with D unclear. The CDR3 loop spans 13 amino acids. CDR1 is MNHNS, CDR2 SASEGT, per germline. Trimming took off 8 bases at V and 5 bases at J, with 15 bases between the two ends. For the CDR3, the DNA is TGTGCCAGCCTCAGTGGGGATCGGGAGACCCAGTACTTC. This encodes CASLSGDRETQYF.